Each of the 24 T cell receptor beta chains below was sequenced from the same sample in a study of T cells in Graves' hyperthyroidism and ophthalmopathy. RNA transcripts provided the source from which TCR beta CDR3 regions were amplified. Primed by the HTBI set, a first-round RT-PCR was run on the TCR CDR3. TCRdb reanalysed the multiplex PCR reads using MiXCR and keeps one entry per CDR3 protein. The sample lists hundreds of thousands of distinct CDR3 sequences, 18% occurring once. Specimen: blood. The origin of the receptors is a woman aged 45-60 years with Graves' hyperthyroidism that later progressed to Graves' ophthalmopathy.

This clonotype was seen a few times. The chain combines TRBV6-1 with TRBJ1-3; perhaps TRBD1 as D (6 bases). V dropped 6 bases and J dropped 1 base, with 13 bases sitting between them. The CDR3 is 15 residues long. Germline V lookup: CDR1 MNHNS, CDR2 SASEGT. The CDR3 loop is CASRLGGGSGNTIYF. DNA for the CDR3: TGTGCCAGCAGACTAGGGGGGGGGTCTGGAAACACCATATATTTT.

This clonotype has only a few counts. A much more abundant neighbour one base away suggests this may be a read error. The rearrangement uses TRBV5-1 and TRBJ2-3; D not certain. The DNA matches TRBJ1-5 better at its end, which makes the J call doubtful. The CDR3 runs to 14 residues. Germline V gene data show CDR1 as SGHRS and CDR2 as YFSETQ. The CDR3 nucleotides are TGCGCCAGCAGCTTGGGCCCAGACACAGATACGCAGCATTTT. It encodes CASSLGPDTDTQHF.

This clonotype was seen a handful of times. The rearrangement joins TRBV3-1 to TRBJ1-5; D gene uncertain. This CDR3 contains 13 residues. Deletions cut 1 base from V and 4 bases from J, with 5 bases between. Per germline, CDR1 LGHDT and CDR2 YNNKEL (reference sequence). CDR3 amino acids: CASSQVQNQPQHF. CDR3 nucleotide sequence: TGTGCCAGCAGCCAAGTCCAGAATCAGCCCCAGCATTTT.

Many counts were recorded for this clonotype. The genes are TRBV7-6 and TRBJ1-1, with 10 bases lining up with TRBD1. After removal of 5 bases from V and 3 bases from J, the junction contained 15 bases not matched to a gene. The CDR3 is 18 residues long. The V gene's germline CDR1 is SGHVS and CDR2 FNYEAQ. The CDR3 nucleotides are TGTGCCAGCAGCCGAGGGACAGGGGCAAAGGGGCCAGACACTGAAGCTTTCTTT. It yields the protein CASSRGTGAKGPDTEAFF.

The chain links TRBV4-1 to TRBJ2-5; 11 nucleotides agree with TRBD1. This CDR3 spans 15 amino acids. Trimming at V came to 0 bases and at J to 4 bases, leaving 1 base not matched to a gene. Looked up from germline, CDR1 is MGHRA and CDR2 is YSYEKL. The DNA of the CDR3 is TGCGCCAGCAGCCAAGAGGACAGGGGGCCAGAGACCCAGTACTTC. This translates into CASSQEDRGPETQYF.

This sequence joins TRBV7-9 and TRBJ1-2, with D perhaps matching TRBD1 (5 bases). The CDR3 has 15 residues. The V and J ends lost 4 bases and 1 base respectively, with 13 bases between them. Per the germline V gene, CDR1 is SEHNR and CDR2 is FQNEAQ (reference sequence). The CDR3 region has the DNA TGTGCCAGCAGCTGGGGGACGGTTGGTAACTATGGCTACACCTTC. Translating gives CASSWGTVGNYGYTF.

CDR3 residues: CASNWLPFSTDTQYF. The DNA for the CDR3 is TGTGCCAGCAACTGGCTACCTTTTAGCACAGATACGCAGTATTTT. The chain combines TRBV12-3 or TRBV12-4 with TRBJ2-3; D unresolved. V lost 7 bases and J 0 bases, leaving 14 bases between the germline ends. The CDR3 is 15 amino acids.

There are a few counts of this clonotype. This chain links TRBV5-8 with TRBJ1-2; D may be TRBD1 (5 bases). This CDR3 is built from 13 residues. Trimming took 7 bases from V and 0 from J, leaving 10 bases between them. Per the germline V gene, CDR1 is SGHTS and CDR2 is YDEGEE. CDR3 amino acids: CASPRAANYGYTF. In nucleotides, the CDR3 is TGTGCCAGCCCCAGGGCAGCTAACTATGGCTACACCTTC.

In its sample, this clonotype was seen a few times. The V and J genes are TRBV27 and TRBJ2-3, with a weak D call TRBD2 (6 bases). V gave up 6 bases and J gave up 2 bases, with 21 bases separating them. CDR3 length: 17 amino acids. Germline V CDR1 and CDR2: MNHEY, SMNVEV (reference sequence). The CDR3 region is CASSTSLDYLLTDTQYF. The CDR3 DNA follows: TGTGCCAGCAGCACTTCATTGGACTACCTTCTCACAGATACGCAGTATTTT.

In its sample, this clonotype was seen many times. The CDR3 spells CASSSSRALGLGGYTF. The DNA for the CDR3 is TGTGCCAGCAGCTCCTCCCGGGCCCTTGGGCTCGGGGGCTACACCTTC. The chain is built from TRBV7-2 and TRBJ1-2; D is ambiguous. Deletions cut 4 bases from V and 8 bases from J, with 23 bases between. The CDR3 runs to 16 residues. Germline CDR1 reads SGHTA; CDR2 reads FQGNSA.

This clonotype showed up many times. V and J are TRBV12-3 or TRBV12-4 and TRBJ2-1; 10 bases line up with TRBD1. This CDR3 contains 16 residues. V lost 1 base, J lost 8 bases, and 8 bases stayed unmatched. The CDR3 DNA reads as TGTGCCAGCAGTTTAGGAGGGACAGGGGAGGATGATGAGCAGTTCTTC. Its translation is CASSLGGTGEDDEQFF.

This chain links TRBV2 with TRBJ1-1; TRBD1 is a possible D gene (6 bases). The CDR3 covers 13 residues. The germline V gene has CDR1 SNHLY and CDR2 FYNNEI. V was pared by 4 bases and J by 8 bases, with 14 bases between. CDR3: CASSAGHPPEAFF. CDR3 nucleotide sequence: TGTGCCAGCAGTGCGGGACACCCTCCCGAAGCTTTCTTT.

The table lists this clonotype with a few counts. This chain joins TRBV7-9 and TRBJ2-3; D remains unclear. CDR3 length: 14 amino acids. V lost 2 bases and J 2 bases, leaving 8 bases between the germline ends. Germline lookup yields CDR1 SEHNR and CDR2 FQNEAQ (reference sequence). The CDR3 DNA follows: TGTGCCAGCAGCTTATCACAGCTCACAGATACGCAGTATTTT. This translates into CASSLSQLTDTQYF.

The chain has TRBV3-1 and TRBJ2-7, with TRBD2 matching over 7 bases. The CDR3 has 13 residues. Germline V gene lookup returns CDR1 LGHDT and CDR2 YNNKEL (reference sequence). The V gene end was trimmed by 4 bases and the J gene end by 6 bases; junction bases not matched to a gene: 6. CDR3 region: CASSLPGGFEQYF. The CDR3 DNA is TGTGCCAGCAGCCTTCCCGGGGGGTTCGAGCAGTACTTC.

This clonotype was seen a few times. The chain is built from TRBV4-1 and TRBJ2-2; 13 bases agree with TRBD2. This CDR3 spans 21 amino acids. CDR1 and CDR2 from the germline V gene are MGHRA and YSYEKL. V trimming: 1 base; J trimming: 0 bases; junction bases outside the gene matches: 11. This CDR3 reads CASSQGLEGLAGYSNTGELFF. The CDR3 DNA follows: TGCGCCAGCAGCCAAGGACTAGAGGGACTAGCGGGGTATTCGAACACCGGGGAGCTGTTTTTT.

This clonotype has a handful of counts. The chain is built from TRBV27 and TRBJ2-7; 10 nucleotides line up with TRBD1. Germline CDR1 reads MNHEY; CDR2 reads SMNVEV (reference sequence). The length of the CDR3 is 14 residues. Unmatched junction bases numbered 2, after V lost 3 bases and J lost 3 bases. The DNA of the CDR3 is TGTGCCAGCAGTTTGACAGGGGGCTTCTACGAGCAGTACTTC. It translates to CASSLTGGFYEQYF.

This clonotype was detected many times. The J gene is TRBJ2-6, the V gene TRBV11-2; D gene uncertain. CDR1 is SGHAT and CDR2 is FQNNGV in the germline V gene. V dropped 0 bases and J dropped 3 bases, with 6 bases sitting between them. The CDR3 sequence is 15 residues long. The CDR3, as DNA: TGTGCCAGCAGCTTAGATTCCAGTGGGGCCAACGTCCTGACTTTC. It codes for CASSLDSSGANVLTF.

This clonotype was seen ten or more times. The genes are TRBV7-3 and TRBJ2-1; TRBD2 aligns across 10 bases. V shed 4 bases and J 4 bases; nucleotides not matched to a gene: 4. CDR1 and CDR2 (germline): SGHTA, FQGTGA. The length of the CDR3 is 15 residues. The CDR3 bases are TGTGCCAGCAGCTCGAGCGGGGGGGTTTACAATGAGCAGTTCTTC. Residues: CASSSSGGVYNEQFF.

The chain combines TRBV7-9 with TRBJ2-7, with TRBD1 matching 8 bases. Germline V CDR1 and CDR2: SEHNR, FQNEAQ (reference sequence). CDR3 size: 15 residues. The trim removed 4 bases at V and 4 bases at J, leaving 9 bases unmatched. The CDR3 loop reads CASSSPGQVTYEQYF. DNA of the CDR3: TGTGCCAGCAGCTCCCCGGGACAGGTAACTTACGAGCAGTACTTC.

The gene calls are TRBV15 and TRBJ1-5; no clear D gene. Trimming left V 0 bases short and J 9 bases short, with 3 bases between. Germline-derived CDR1 and CDR2 are LNHNV and YYDKDF (reference sequence). CDR3 length: 11 amino acids. The CDR3 bases are TGTGCCACCAGCAGAGAAGGGCCCCAGCATTTT. Translated: CATSREGPQHF.

This clonotype was counted a few times. This may be a read error: a much more frequent sequence differs by one nucleotide. Because it lacks the conserved phenylalanine or tryptophan at the end, this CDR3 is likely a read error. The gene calls are TRBV7-2 and TRBJ2-3, with no clear D. Germline CDR1 is SGHTA and CDR2 is FQGNSA. The V gene lost 2 bases and the J gene lost 0 bases, with 9 bases spanning the gap. This CDR3 is built from 15 residues. CDR3 DNA sequence: TGTGCCAGCAGCTTAAGCGTAACTAGCACAGATACGCAGTATCTT. Protein sequence: CASSLSVTSTDTQYL.

V usage is TRBV27 and J usage is TRBJ2-7, with TRBD2 matching over 13 bases. The V gene's germline CDR1 is MNHEY and CDR2 SMNVEV (reference sequence). The CDR3 has 14 amino acids. The junction had 2 bases not matched to a gene; V was cut back by 5 bases and J by 4 bases. CDR3 residues: CASSGLAGVYEQYF. CDR3 DNA: TGTGCCAGCAGTGGACTAGCGGGAGTGTACGAGCAGTACTTC.

This clonotype occurred many times. Its ends do not fully match the called genes, so a read error is possible. The chain combines TRBV5-1 with TRBJ2-7; 8 bases map to TRBD1. The germline CDR1 and CDR2 sequences are SGHRS and YFSETQ. The CDR3 length is 13 residues. Here the CDR3 DNA reads TGTGCCAGCAGCTTCCAGGGGGCATACGAGCAGTACTTC. This encodes CASSFQGAYEQYF.

The J gene is TRBJ2-1, the V gene TRBV18; no clear D. Looked up from germline, CDR1 is KGHSH and CDR2 is LQKENI. Trimming cost V 3 bases and J 3 bases, with 12 bases left between them. This CDR3 spans 15 amino acids. CDR3 DNA: TGTGCCAGCTCACCCGGCCCTGGCATCTACAATGAGCAGTTCTTC. Its protein product is CASSPGPGIYNEQFF.